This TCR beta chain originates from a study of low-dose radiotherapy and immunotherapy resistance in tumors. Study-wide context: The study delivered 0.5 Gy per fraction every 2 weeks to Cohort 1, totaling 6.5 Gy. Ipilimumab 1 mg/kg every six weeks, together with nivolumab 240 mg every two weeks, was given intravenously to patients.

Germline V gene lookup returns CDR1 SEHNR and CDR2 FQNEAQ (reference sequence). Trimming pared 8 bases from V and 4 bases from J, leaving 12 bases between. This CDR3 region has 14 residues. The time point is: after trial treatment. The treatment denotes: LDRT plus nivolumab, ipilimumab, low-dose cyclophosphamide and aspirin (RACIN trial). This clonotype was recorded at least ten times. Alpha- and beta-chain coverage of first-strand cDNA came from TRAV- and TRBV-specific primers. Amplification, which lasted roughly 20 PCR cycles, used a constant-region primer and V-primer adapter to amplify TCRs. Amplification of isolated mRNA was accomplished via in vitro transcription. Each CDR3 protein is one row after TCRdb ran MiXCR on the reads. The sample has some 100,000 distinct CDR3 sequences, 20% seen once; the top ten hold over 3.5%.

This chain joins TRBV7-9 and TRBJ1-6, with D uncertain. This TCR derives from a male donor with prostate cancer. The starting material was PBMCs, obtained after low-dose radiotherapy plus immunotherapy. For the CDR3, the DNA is TGTGCCAGCGACGGACGGACTTATAATTCACCCCTCCACTTT. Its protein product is CASDGRTYNSPLHF.